The rows below give T cell receptor beta chains drawn from one sample of a study of cytotoxic CD8 clonotypes in ibrutinib-treated CLL. Assay used: immunoSEQ multiplex PCR; TCRdb lists only in-frame clones, some missing. Here the sample spans more than 200,000 clones, just under 80% being singletons. Here the sequenced sample was PBMCs, taken after 12 months of ibrutinib treatment. These receptors all come from a human donor with chronic lymphocytic leukemia. CDR3s include the opening cysteine and the closing phenylalanine or tryptophan. A D gene is named only where the DNA matches it firmly. A clone size is listed for some rows: how often the clone was seen (once, few, many), or a class if it is expanded.

TRBJ2-1 few TRBV10-3 NA CATHSWGLYNEQFF TGTGCCACCCATTCCTGGGGGCTCTACAATGAGCAGTTCTTC
TRBJ1-2 NA TRBV11-2 NA CASSLDSSYGYTF TGTGCCAGCAGCTTAGATTCTAGCTATGGCTACACCTTC
TRBJ2-1 few TRBV5-8 NA CASSLLGATSSYNEQFF TGTGCCAGCAGCTTGCTTGGGGCTACGAGCTCCTACAATGAGCAGTTCTTC
TRBJ1-2 NA TRBV14 NA CASSQGTADSGYTF TGTGCCAGCAGCCAAGGGACCGCCGATAGCGGCTACACCTTC
TRBJ2-7 NA TRBV11-1 NA CASSPRGASVYEQYF TGTGCCAGCAGCCCCAGGGGGGCTAGCGTCTACGAGCAGTACTTC
TRBJ2-1 NA TRBV18 TRBD2 CASSPQTSGSLGNEQFF TGTGCCAGCTCACCACAGACTAGCGGGAGTTTGGGCAATGAGCAGTTCTTC
TRBJ2-2 NA TRBV9 NA CASSPQDPTAGELFF TGTGCCAGCAGCCCCCAAGACCCTACGGCCGGGGAGCTGTTTTTT
TRBJ2-3 NA TRBV27 NA CASSLSLALAKTTQYF TGTGCCAGCAGTTTATCCCTTGCCCTGGCAAAGACTACGCAGTATTTT
TRBJ2-7 NA TRBV7-3 TRBD2 CASSLWTSGPYEQYF TGTGCCAGCAGCTTATGGACTAGCGGCCCCTACGAGCAGTACTTC
TRBJ1-1 NA TRBV18 NA CASSPPSIGITEAFF TGTGCCAGCTCACCACCGTCGATAGGGATCACTGAAGCTTTCTTT
TRBJ2-7 NA TRBV5-8 TRBD1 CASSWGQLNYEQYF TGTGCCAGCAGCTGGGGACAGCTCAACTACGAGCAGTACTTC
TRBJ2-7 NA TRBV2 NA CASSEAELGAYEQYF TGTGCCAGCAGTGAAGCGGAGTTAGGTGCCTACGAGCAGTACTTC
TRBJ1-3 NA TRBV10-3 NA CAIRNTNSGNTIYF TGTGCCATCAGGAACACAAACTCTGGAAACACCATATATTTT
TRBJ2-5 NA TRBV19 TRBD1 CASRDRDRETQYF TGTGCCAGTAGGGACAGGGATCGGGAGACCCAGTACTTC
TRBJ2-5 NA TRBV5-1 NA CASSWGTSPLQETQYF TGCGCCAGCAGCTGGGGAACCTCCCCCCTTCAAGAGACCCAGTACTTC
TRBJ1-1 once TRBV6-6 TRBD1 CASRPGQGLAFF TGTGCCAGCAGGCCGGGACAGGGGTTGGCTTTCTTT
TRBJ1-2 NA TRBV6-6 NA CASSYSGTDGYTF TGTGCCAGCAGTTACTCGGGGACGGATGGCTACACCTTC
TRBJ1-2 NA TRBV11-2 NA CASSLFTGGANYGYTF TGTGCCAGCAGCTTATTTACAGGTGGAGCTAACTATGGCTACACCTTC
TRBJ2-7 NA TRBV6-5 NA CASSLPDWTYEQYF TGTGCCAGCAGTCTCCCTGACTGGACCTACGAGCAGTACTTC
TRBJ1-2 few TRBV29-1 TRBD1 CSDRGRGYGYTF TGCAGCGACAGGGGACGGGGCTATGGCTACACCTTC
TRBJ1-5 few TRBV7-8 NA CASSLRGRSNQPQHF TGTGCCAGCAGTTTGAGAGGGCGGAGCAATCAGCCCCAGCATTTT
TRBJ1-5 NA TRBV18 NA CASSAGDSNQPQHF TGTGCCAGCTCGGCAGGGGACAGCAATCAGCCCCAGCATTTT
TRBJ1-2 NA TRBV28 NA CASSFNTLNGYTF TGTGCCAGCAGTTTCAACACCCTCAATGGCTACACCTTC
TRBJ1-1 NA TRBV6-6 NA CASNLDTEAFF TGTGCCAGCAACTTAGACACTGAAGCTTTCTTT
TRBJ2-5 few TRBV9 NA CASSPASGQGETQYF TGTGCCAGCAGCCCGGCATCGGGACAAGGCGAGACCCAGTACTTC
TRBJ2-7 NA TRBV5-1 TRBD1 CASSLNDRGKGYEQYF TGCGCCAGCAGCTTGAACGACAGGGGTAAAGGTTACGAGCAGTACTTC
TRBJ2-7 NA TRBV11-3 NA CASSLDIWGSRGGEQYF TGTGCCAGCAGCTTAGATATATGGGGCAGCCGGGGTGGCGAGCAGTACTTC
TRBJ2-5 NA TRBV5-3 TRBD1 CARSSRDSQETQYF TGTGCCAGAAGCTCGAGGGACAGCCAAGAGACCCAGTACTTC
TRBJ1-6 NA TRBV6-1 NA CASTDTNNSPLHF TGTGCCAGCACGGACACAAATAATTCACCCCTCCACTTT
TRBJ1-5 NA TRBV6-1 NA CASLEGSIAYQPQHF TGTGCCAGCCTAGAGGGGTCCATAGCATATCAGCCCCAGCATTTT
TRBJ2-3 few TRBV5-4 TRBD2 CASSLRLAGGTDTQYF TGTGCCAGCAGCTTGCGTCTAGCGGGGGGCACTGATACGCAGTATTTT
TRBJ1-3 once TRBV6-5 NA CATTGQLGNTIYF TGTGCCACCACGGGACAACTTGGAAACACCATATATTTT
TRBJ2-7 NA TRBV7-8 TRBD2 CASSLGLALNEQYF TGTGCCAGCAGCTTGGGACTAGCCCTCAACGAGCAGTACTTC
TRBJ2-5 NA TRBV2 NA CARETGTGETQYF TGTGCCAGAGAAACCGGGACTGGGGAGACCCAGTACTTC
TRBJ1-5 few TRBV27 NA CASREGNQPQHF TGTGCCAGCAGAGAGGGCAATCAGCCCCAGCATTTT
TRBJ1-5 many TRBV5-4 NA CASSLGGVGQPQHF TGTGCCAGCAGCCTGGGGGGGGTCGGTCAGCCCCAGCATTTT
TRBJ2-1 NA TRBV5-4 NA CASSLGPGTSYNEQFF TGTGCCAGCAGCTTGGGTCCAGGGACCTCCTACAATGAGCAGTTCTTC
TRBJ2-3 once TRBV5-1 TRBD1 CASSPRVAGGTDTQYF TGCGCCAGCAGCCCCAGGGTGGCAGGGGGAACAGATACGCAGTATTTT
TRBJ1-2 NA TRBV7-2 NA CASSSAVWESDF TGTGCCAGCAGCTCTGCGGTTTGGGAGTCCGACTTC
TRBJ1-1 NA TRBV6-5 NA CASSYSIQGANTEAFF TGTGCCAGCAGTTACTCGATTCAGGGCGCGAACACTGAAGCTTTCTTT
TRBJ1-2 NA TRBV10-1 NA CASSDSYGGGYTF TGCGCCAGCAGTGACAGTTACGGGGGAGGCTACACCTTC
TRBJ2-5 NA TRBV6-6 NA CASGQGEETQYF TGTGCCAGCGGTCAGGGTGAGGAGACCCAGTACTTC
TRBJ2-6 once TRBV9 NA CASSAKRVASGANVLTF TGTGCCAGCAGCGCAAAGAGGGTAGCCTCTGGGGCCAACGTCCTGACTTTC
TRBJ1-5 NA TRBV6-1 NA CASRPGRQPQHF TGTGCCAGCAGACCCGGACGCCAGCCCCAGCATTTT
TRBJ2-1 few TRBV2 TRBD2 CANKAGRYNEQFF TGTGCCAACAAAGCGGGAAGGTACAATGAGCAGTTCTTC
TRBJ2-7 few TRBV27 NA CASSPMGLSYEQYF TGTGCCAGCAGTCCGATGGGACTCTCCTACGAGCAGTACTTC
TRBJ1-5 NA TRBV28 NA CASSGHLQGPGGPQHF TGTGCCAGCAGTGGCCACCTACAGGGACCGGGGGGGCCCCAGCATTTT
TRBJ2-2 NA TRBV7-9 TRBD2 CASSPNRWGLDEELFF TGTGCCAGCAGCCCCAACCGTTGGGGACTAGATGAGGAGCTGTTTTTT
TRBJ1-2 NA TRBV6-6 NA CASRLTSGVEGYGYTF TGTGCCAGCAGGCTAACCTCGGGGGTGGAGGGCTATGGCTACACCTTC
TRBJ1-2 few TRBV5-1 NA CASSLGSLDGYTF TGCGCCAGCAGCTTAGGCAGCCTGGATGGCTACACCTTC
TRBJ2-2 NA TRBV18 TRBD2 CASSPTSGPMDGELFF TGTGCCAGCTCACCGACTAGCGGGCCTATGGACGGGGAGCTGTTTTTT
TRBJ2-1 NA TRBV19 NA CASSIIADTYNEQFF TGTGCCAGTAGTATTATAGCGGACACCTACAATGAGCAGTTCTTC